This T cell receptor (beta chain) was sequenced during a study of CD8+ T cells in alopecia areata. Study-wide results and caveats: A single nonresponder leaves the baseline CD8+ expansion link to response uncertain.

Treatment in this sample: oral pan-JAK inhibitor, 5-10 mg twice daily. For this clone: Its specificity is unknown.

Trimming took off 6 bases at V and 0 bases at J, with 9 bases between the two ends. Germline CDR1 reads MNHEY; CDR2 reads SMNVEV (reference sequence). The CDR3 totals 14 residues. cDNA serving as the sequencing template came from extracted, reverse transcribed RNA. This table comes from immunoSEQ multiplex PCR, and its TCRdb copy is limited to in-frame clones, with some not included. Among under 95,000 clones listed, around 70% were seen once. The TCR originated in a human donor with alopecia areata. The material sequenced was CD8+ T cells sorted from blood, taken at week 44, from a patient treated with tofacitinib. The chain recombines TRBV27 with TRBJ1-5, with D unclear. The CDR3 here is CASRGEISNQPQHF. DNA of the CDR3: TGTGCCAGCAGAGGAGAAATTAGCAATCAGCCCCAGCATTTT.